This TCR beta chain was recorded in a study of CD8+ T cells in alopecia areata. Treatment defined: oral pan-JAK inhibitor, 5-10 mg twice daily. Alopecia areata patients provided lesional scalp punch biopsies and peripheral blood, both collected for the study. This clone was seen once. Reverse transcription of extracted RNA yielded cDNA, which provided the sequencing template. Using immunoSEQ multiplex PCR, the repertoire was profiled, and TCRdb retains in-frame clones only, with some absent. This table holds over 150,000 clones, less than 80% found once. The source of this sequence is a human donor with alopecia areata. The sequencing used CD4+ T cells sorted from blood, collected at week 24, from a patient treated with tofacitinib.

This CDR3 reads CASSLGTGDEQYF. The CDR3 DNA sequence: TGTGCCAGCAGCTTGGGGACAGGGGATGAGCAGTACTTC. The chain recombines TRBV5-6 with TRBJ2-7; the match to TRBD1 covers 9 bases. Germline V gene lookup returns CDR1 SGHDT and CDR2 YYEEEE. Germline trimming cut 0 bases from V and 7 bases from J; bases unmatched to any gene: 2. The CDR3 loop spans 13 amino acids.